Listed here is a single TCR beta chain. V lost 4 bases and J 0 bases, leaving 10 bases between the germline ends. This CDR3 has 15 residues. CDR1 and CDR2 from the germline V gene are SGHTA and FQGNSA. This sample is drawn from a study of blood T cells in healthy people across ages. Next came a second PCR, run for about 7 to 12 cycles, which used a sample-barcoded 5' primer along with a J-beta primer mix. TCRdb reanalysed the 5' RACE reads using MiXCR and keeps one entry per CDR3 protein. Of roughly 680,000 distinct CDR3 sequences in the sample, 45% to 50% were seen once. The V gene is TRBV7-2, the J gene TRBJ2-1; D may be TRBD2 (5 bases). The sequencing sample was made of blood. The source of this sequence is a woman in her sixties in good health. CDR3 bases: TGTGCCAGCAGCTCCAAAGGGAGCTCCTACAATGAGCAGTTCTTC. This codes for CASSSKGSSYNEQFF.